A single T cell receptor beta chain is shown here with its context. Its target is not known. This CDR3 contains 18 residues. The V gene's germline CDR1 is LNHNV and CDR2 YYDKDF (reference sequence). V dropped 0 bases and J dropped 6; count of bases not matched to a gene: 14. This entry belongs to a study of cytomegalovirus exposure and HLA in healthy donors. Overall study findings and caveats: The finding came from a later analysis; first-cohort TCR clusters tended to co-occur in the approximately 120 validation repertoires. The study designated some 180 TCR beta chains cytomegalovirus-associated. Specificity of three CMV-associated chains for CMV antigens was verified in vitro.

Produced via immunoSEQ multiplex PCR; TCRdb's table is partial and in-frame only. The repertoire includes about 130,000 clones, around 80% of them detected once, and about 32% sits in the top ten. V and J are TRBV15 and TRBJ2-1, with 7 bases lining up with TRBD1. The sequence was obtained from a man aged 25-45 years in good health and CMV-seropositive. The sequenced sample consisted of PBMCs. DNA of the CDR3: TGTGCCACCAGCAGAGAGGACTGGACAGGTCTTTGGGTCAATGAGCAGTTCTTC. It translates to CATSREDWTGLWVNEQFF.